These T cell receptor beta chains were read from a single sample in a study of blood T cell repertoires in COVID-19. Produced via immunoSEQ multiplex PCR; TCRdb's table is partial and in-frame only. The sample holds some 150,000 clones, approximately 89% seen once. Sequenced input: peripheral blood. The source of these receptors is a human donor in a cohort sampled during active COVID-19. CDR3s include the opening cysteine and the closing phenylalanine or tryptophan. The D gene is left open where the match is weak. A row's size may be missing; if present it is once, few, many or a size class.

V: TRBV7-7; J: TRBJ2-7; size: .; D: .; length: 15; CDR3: CASSLRDKKPYEQYF; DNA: TGTGCTAGCAGCTTACGGGACAAGAAGCCCTACGAGCAGTACTTC
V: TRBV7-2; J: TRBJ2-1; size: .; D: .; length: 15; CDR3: CASSVLGGPYNEQFF; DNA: TGTGCCAGCAGCGTACTGGGAGGCCCCTACAATGAGCAGTTCTTC
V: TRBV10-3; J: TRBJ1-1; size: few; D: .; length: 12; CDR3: CASESGDTEAFF; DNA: TGTGCCTCCGAATCGGGAGACACTGAAGCTTTCTTT
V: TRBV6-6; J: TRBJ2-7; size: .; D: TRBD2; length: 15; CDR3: CASRGLAGTTYEQYF; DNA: TGTGCCAGCAGGGGTTTAGCGGGGACCACCTACGAGCAGTACTTC
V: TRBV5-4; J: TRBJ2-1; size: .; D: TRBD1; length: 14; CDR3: CASSFGQAYNEQFF; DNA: TGTGCCAGCAGTTTTGGACAGGCGTACAATGAGCAGTTCTTC
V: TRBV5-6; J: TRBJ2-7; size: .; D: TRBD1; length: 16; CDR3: CASSSGGSGQSYEQYF; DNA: TGTGCCAGCAGCAGTGGAGGATCGGGACAGTCCTACGAGCAGTACTTC
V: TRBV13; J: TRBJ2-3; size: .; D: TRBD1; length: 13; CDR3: CASGTGFTDTQYF; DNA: TGTGCCAGCGGGACAGGGTTTACAGATACGCAGTATTTT
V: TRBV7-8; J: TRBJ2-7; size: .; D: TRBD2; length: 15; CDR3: CASSLGGGGYYEQYF; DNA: TGTGCCAGCAGCTTAGGGGGCGGGGGGTACTACGAGCAGTACTTC
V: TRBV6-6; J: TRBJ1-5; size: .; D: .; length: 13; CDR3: CASSSTEGQPQHF; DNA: TGTGCCAGCAGCAGTACAGAGGGTCAGCCCCAGCATTTT
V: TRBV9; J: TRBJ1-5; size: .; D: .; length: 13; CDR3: CASGGGENQPQHF; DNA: TGTGCCAGCGGGGGGGGCGAGAATCAGCCCCAGCATTTT
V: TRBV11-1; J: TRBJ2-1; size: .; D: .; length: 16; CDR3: CASSLQGRLSYNEQFF; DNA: TGTGCCAGCAGCTTACAGGGGCGGCTCTCCTACAATGAGCAGTTCTTC
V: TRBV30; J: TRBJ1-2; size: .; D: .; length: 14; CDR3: CAWKSRATNYGYTF; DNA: TGTGCCTGGAAATCGAGGGCGACTAACTATGGCTACACCTTC
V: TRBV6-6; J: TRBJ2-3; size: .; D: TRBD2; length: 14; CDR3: CASSLAGGGDTQYF; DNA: TGTGCCAGCAGCTTAGCGGGGGGGGGAGATACGCAGTATTTT
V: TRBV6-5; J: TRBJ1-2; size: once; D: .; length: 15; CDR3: CASTRGGWRTYGYTF; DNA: TGTGCCAGCACCCGAGGGGGATGGAGAACCTATGGCTACACCTTC
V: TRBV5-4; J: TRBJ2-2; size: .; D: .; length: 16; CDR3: CASSLSGGAWGGELFF; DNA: TGTGCCAGCAGCTTGTCGGGGGGCGCTTGGGGCGGGGAGCTGTTTTTT
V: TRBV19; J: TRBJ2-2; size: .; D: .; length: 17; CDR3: CASSILGGQGNTGELFF; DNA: TGTGCCAGTAGTATATTAGGTGGGCAGGGGAACACCGGGGAGCTGTTTTTT
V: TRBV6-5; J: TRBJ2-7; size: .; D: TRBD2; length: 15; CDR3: CASRPPGLAGGGQYF; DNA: TGTGCCAGCAGACCCCCGGGACTAGCGGGGGGAGGACAGTACTTC
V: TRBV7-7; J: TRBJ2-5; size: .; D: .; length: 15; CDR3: CASSLGSGQRETQYF; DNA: TGTGCCAGCAGCTTAGGATCCGGACAGAGAGAGACCCAGTACTTC
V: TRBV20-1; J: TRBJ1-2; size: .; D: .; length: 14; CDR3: CSAIDPRKGYGYTF; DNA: TGCAGTGCTATTGACCCACGGAAGGGGTATGGCTACACCTTC
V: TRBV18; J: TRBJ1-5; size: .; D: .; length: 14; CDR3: CASSPEISNQPQHF; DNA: TGTGCCAGCTCACCCGAGATTAGCAATCAGCCCCAGCATTTT
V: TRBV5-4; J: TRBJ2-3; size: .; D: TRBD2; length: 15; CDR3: CASSFLRGGTDTQYF; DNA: TGTGCCAGCAGCTTCCTTCGGGGGGGCACAGATACGCAGTATTTT
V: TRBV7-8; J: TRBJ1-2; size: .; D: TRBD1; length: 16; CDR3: CASSLGIGGGPGGYTF; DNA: TGTGCCAGCAGCTTAGGAATCGGAGGGGGCCCTGGTGGCTACACCTTC
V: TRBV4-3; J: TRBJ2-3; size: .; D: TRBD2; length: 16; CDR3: CASSQDPSGGVNTQYF; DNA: TGCGCCAGCAGCCAAGATCCTAGCGGGGGGGTGAATACGCAGTATTTT
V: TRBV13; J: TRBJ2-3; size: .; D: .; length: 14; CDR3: CASSLRGSTDTQYF; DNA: TGTGCCAGCAGCTTAAGGGGGTCCACAGATACGCAGTATTTT
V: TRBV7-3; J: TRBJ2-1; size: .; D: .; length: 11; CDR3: CASSAGYEQFF; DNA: TGTGCCAGCAGCGCAGGGTATGAGCAGTTCTTC
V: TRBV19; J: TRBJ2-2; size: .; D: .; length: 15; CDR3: CASSIGQTNTGELFF; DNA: TGTGCCAGTAGTATAGGGCAGACGAACACCGGGGAGCTGTTTTTT
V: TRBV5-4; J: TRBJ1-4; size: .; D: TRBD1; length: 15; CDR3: CASSSDRGGNEKLFF; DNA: TGTGCCAGCAGCTCCGACAGGGGCGGTAATGAAAAACTGTTTTTT
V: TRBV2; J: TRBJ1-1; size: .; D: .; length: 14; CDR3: CASNVQYQNTEAFF; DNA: TGTGCCAGCAACGTACAATACCAGAACACTGAAGCTTTCTTT
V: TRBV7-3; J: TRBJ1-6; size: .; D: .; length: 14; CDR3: CASSLMSENSPLHF; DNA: TGTGCCAGCAGCTTAATGTCTGAGAATTCACCCCTCCACTTT
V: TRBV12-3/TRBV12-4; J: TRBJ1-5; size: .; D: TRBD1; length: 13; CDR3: CATSDRTNQPQHF; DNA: TGTGCCACCTCGGACAGGACAAATCAGCCCCAGCATTTT
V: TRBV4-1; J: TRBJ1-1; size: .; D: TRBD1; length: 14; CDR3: CASSQTGAVTEAFF; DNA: TGCGCCAGCAGCCAAACAGGGGCGGTAACTGAAGCTTTCTTT
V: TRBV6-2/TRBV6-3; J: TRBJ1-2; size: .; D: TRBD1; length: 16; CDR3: CASSLIFGTGPYGYTF; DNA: TGTGCCAGCAGCCTAATCTTCGGGACAGGTCCCTATGGCTACACCTTC
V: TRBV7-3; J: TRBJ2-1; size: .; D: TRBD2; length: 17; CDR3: CASSPGTSGGVYNEQFF; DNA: TGTGCCAGCAGCCCCGGGACTAGCGGGGGGGTATACAATGAGCAGTTCTTC
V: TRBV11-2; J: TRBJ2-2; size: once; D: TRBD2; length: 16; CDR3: CASSRGLAAKAGELFF; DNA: TGTGCCAGCAGCCGTGGACTAGCGGCAAAGGCCGGGGAGCTGTTTTTT
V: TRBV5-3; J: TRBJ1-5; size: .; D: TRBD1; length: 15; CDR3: CARSRTGGPNQPQHF; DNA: TGTGCCAGAAGCCGGACAGGCGGCCCCAATCAGCCCCAGCATTTT
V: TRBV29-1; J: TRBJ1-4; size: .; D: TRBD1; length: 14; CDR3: CSVTSGTGAEKLFF; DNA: TGCAGCGTTACTTCCGGGACAGGGGCTGAAAAACTGTTTTTT
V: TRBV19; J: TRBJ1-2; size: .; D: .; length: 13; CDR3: CASGIQGNYGYTF; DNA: TGTGCCAGTGGTATTCAGGGAAACTATGGCTACACCTTC
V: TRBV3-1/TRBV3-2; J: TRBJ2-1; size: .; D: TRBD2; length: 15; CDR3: CASSKRRGLGTEQFF; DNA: TGTGCCAGCAGTAAAAGGAGGGGACTAGGGACTGAGCAGTTCTTC
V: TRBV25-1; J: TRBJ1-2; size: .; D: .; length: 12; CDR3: CASSVIPYGYTF; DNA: TGTGCCAGCAGTGTTATCCCTTATGGCTACACCTTC
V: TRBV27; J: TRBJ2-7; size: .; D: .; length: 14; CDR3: CASSFEQSSYEQYF; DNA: TGTGCCAGCAGTTTCGAACAGAGCTCCTACGAGCAGTACTTC
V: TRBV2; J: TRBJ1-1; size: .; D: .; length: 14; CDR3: CASSVGGENTEAFF; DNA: TGTGCCAGCAGTGTAGGAGGGGAGAACACTGAAGCTTTCTTT
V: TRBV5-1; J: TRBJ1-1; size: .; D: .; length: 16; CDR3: CASSLAAGQGGTEAFF; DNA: TGCGCCAGCAGCTTGGCCGCAGGTCAAGGGGGCACTGAAGCTTTCTTT
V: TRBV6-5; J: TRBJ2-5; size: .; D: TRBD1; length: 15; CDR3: CASSTWDRSQETQYF; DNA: TGTGCCAGCAGTACTTGGGACAGATCCCAAGAGACCCAGTACTTC
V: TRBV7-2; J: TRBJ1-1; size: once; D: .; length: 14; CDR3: CASSLWGVGTEAFF; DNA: TGTGCCAGCAGCTTATGGGGGGTTGGCACTGAAGCTTTCTTT
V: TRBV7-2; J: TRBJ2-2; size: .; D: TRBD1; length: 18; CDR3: CASSLWDRGFTLTGELFF; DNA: TGTGCCAGCAGCTTATGGGACAGGGGATTTACCCTCACCGGGGAGCTGTTTTTT
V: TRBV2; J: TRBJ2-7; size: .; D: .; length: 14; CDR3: CASKPGQGPYEQYF; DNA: TGTGCCAGCAAGCCGGGCCAGGGCCCCTACGAGCAGTACTTC